The 20 T cell receptor beta chains below come from one sample, sequenced in a study of shared clonotypes between healthy human individuals. Measured with immunoSEQ multiplex PCR; TCRdb has only the in-frame clones, and not every one. Among approximately 510,000 clones listed, about four fifths were seen once. The sample taken for sequencing was PBMCs. The source is a woman aged 40 to 50 in good health. Some clones in this sample may be carry-over from other donors' samples.

This clone was counted only a few times. CDR3 nucleotides: TGTGCCAGCAGCGTAGACAGGGCCGGGGAGCTGTTTTTT. It translates to CASSVDRAGELFF. The rearrangement joins TRBV9 to TRBJ2-2; tentatively, D is TRBD1 (6 bases). The CDR3 is made up of 13 amino acids. The germline V gene has CDR1 SGDLS and CDR2 YYNGEE. V gave up 0 bases and J gave up 6 bases, with 6 bases separating them. Complete variable domain (other parts from reference TRBV9 and TRBJ2-2): DSGVTQTPKHLITATGQRVTLRCSPRSGDLSVYWYQQSLDQGLQFLIQYYNGEERAKGNILERFSAQQFPDLHSELNLSSLELGDSALYFCASSVDRAGELFFGEGSRLTVL.

The J gene is TRBJ2-1, the V gene TRBV28, with a weak D call TRBD2 (5 bases). The V and J ends lost 8 bases and 5 bases respectively, with 7 bases between them. Per germline, CDR1 MDHEN and CDR2 SYDVKM. This CDR3 region has 11 residues. CDR3 nucleotide sequence: TGTGCCAGCCGGCGGGACAATGAGCAGTTCTTC. It is translated as CASRRDNEQFF.

V and J are TRBV5-4 and TRBJ2-7; D possibly corresponds to TRBD2 (6 bases). V lost 1 base and J lost 8, with 16 bases in between. CDR1 is SGHNT, CDR2 YYREEE, per germline (reference sequence). This CDR3 region has 14 residues. DNA for the CDR3: TGTGCCAGCAGCTTGAGGGACTTTGATAGTAAGCAGTACTTC. This sequence encodes CASSLRDFDSKQYF. Filled out from reference TRBV5-4 and TRBJ2-7, the complete variable domain reads ETGVTQSPTHLIKTRGQQVTLRCSSQSGHNTVSWYQQALGQGPQFIFQYYREEENGRGNFPPRFSGLQFPNYSSELNVNALELDDSALYLCASSLRDFDSKQYFGPGTRLTVT.

The chain recombines TRBV7-3 with TRBJ2-6, with 7 nucleotides matching TRBD1. CDR3 length: 18 amino acids. CDR1 is SGHTA and CDR2 is FQGTGA in the germline V gene. Losses at the gene ends were 0 bases for V and 0 bases for J; bases not matched to a gene: 5. The CDR3 nucleotides are TGTGCCAGCAGCTTAACTACAGGGGCAGGCTCTGGGGCCAACGTCCTGACTTTC. Amino acid sequence: CASSLTTGAGSGANVLTF.

The chain recombines TRBV11-1 with TRBJ1-2; 8 positions match TRBD1. CDR1 is SGHAT, CDR2 FQDESV, per germline (reference sequence). This CDR3 contains 15 residues. J lost 4 bases, V lost 5 bases, and 9 bases had no gene match. DNA of the CDR3: TGTGCCAGCAGCCCAGGACAGGGACGGACCTATGGCTACACCTTC. This sequence encodes CASSPGQGRTYGYTF.

The chain carries TRBV15 and TRBJ1-4, with D possibly TRBD1 on 6 matching bases. Trimming pared 2 bases from V and 5 bases from J, leaving 15 bases between. CDR1 LNHNV and CDR2 YYDKDF come from the germline V gene (reference sequence). The CDR3 runs to 16 residues. CDR3 coding DNA: TGTGCCACCAGCAGAAGACAGGTTTGGGCAAATGAAAAACTGTTTTTT. This gives the protein CATSRRQVWANEKLFF. Based on the CDR3 plus reference TRBV15 and TRBJ1-4, the full variable domain is DAMVIQNPRYQVTQFGKPVTLSCSQTLNHNVMYWYQQKSSQAPKLLFHYYDKDFNNEADTPDNFQSRRPNTSFCFLDIRSPGLGDTAMYLCATSRRQVWANEKLFFGSGTQLSVL.

The V call is TRBV10-3, the J call TRBJ1-2, with TRBD1 matching over 7 bases. This CDR3 is 13 amino acids long. With 7 bases clipped from V and 3 bases from J, the junction kept 5 bases outside the gene matches. The V gene's germline CDR1 is ENHRY and CDR2 SYGVKD. CDR3 in amino acids: CAIKADRDYGYTF. The CDR3, as DNA: TGTGCCATCAAGGCCGACAGGGACTATGGCTACACCTTC.

This sequence joins TRBV7-9 and TRBJ2-5; TRBD2 matches at 11 bases. V shed 5 bases, J shed 2 bases, and the junction held 4 bases outside the gene matches. Germline loops: CDR1 SEHNR, CDR2 FQNEAQ (reference sequence). This CDR3 contains 15 residues. DNA for the CDR3: TGTGCCAGCAGCAGGGGACTAGCGGAACAAGAGACCCAGTACTTC. Residues: CASSRGLAEQETQYF.

This clone was counted a few times. This rearrangement joins TRBV10-2 to TRBJ2-1; D is unclear. The V and J ends lost 6 bases and 0 bases respectively, with 6 bases between them. The germline V gene encodes CDR1 WSHSY and CDR2 SAAADI. The CDR3 extends over 13 amino acids. The CDR3 nucleotides read TGCGCCAGCAGATTGAGCTCCTACAATGAGCAGTTCTTC. Translation: CASRLSSYNEQFF.

The chain employs TRBV20-1 and TRBJ2-1; D may be TRBD1 (7 bases). There are 11 residues in the CDR3. The ends were cut back, 3 bases at V and 9 bases at J, with 9 bases in the middle. Germline CDR1 DFQATT, CDR2 SNEGSKA (reference sequence). The CDR3 sequence: CSASQGGEQFF. The CDR3 DNA is TGCAGTGCTAGCCAGGGGGGTGAGCAGTTCTTC.

J is TRBJ2-6 and V is TRBV25-1; the D is unclear. Germline V gives CDR1 MGHDK, CDR2 SYGVNS. The CDR3 extends over 15 amino acids. The V end was cut by 2 bases, the J end by 0 bases, with 5 bases between. CDR3 amino acids: CASSERLSGANVLTF. The CDR3 DNA reads TGTGCCAGCAGTGAAAGACTCTCTGGGGCCAACGTCCTGACTTTC.

The V and J genes are TRBV4-1 and TRBJ2-7; tentatively, D is TRBD1 (6 bases). V was clipped by 1 base and J by 1 base, with 20 bases between them. Germline CDR1 and CDR2: MGHRA and YSYEKL. The CDR3 runs 18 residues. CDR3 sequence: CASSQGPFPGTPSYEQYF. The CDR3 DNA follows: TGCGCCAGCAGCCAAGGACCCTTCCCCGGGACACCATCCTACGAGCAGTACTTC.

The CDR3 nucleotides read TGCGCCAGCAGCTTGGACGGGAGGGTCTGGAGTAGTAATGAGCAGTTCTTC. It specifies CASSLDGRVWSSNEQFF. The chain carries TRBV5-1 and TRBJ2-1; 8 bases line up with TRBD2. CDR1 SGHRS and CDR2 YFSETQ come from the germline V gene. The CDR3 totals 17 residues. V gave up 0 bases and J gave up 7 bases; unmatched junction bases: 12.

The V gene is TRBV7-8, the J gene TRBJ2-7; TRBD1 matches at 8 bases. Germline CDR1 is SGHVS and CDR2 is FQNEAQ. With V trimmed by 4 bases and J by 6 bases, 11 bases remained unmatched. This CDR3 is 15 amino acids long. CDR3 bases: TGTGCCAGCAGCTCCCCGGAACGCAGGGGGCGCGAGCAGTACTTC. This gives the protein CASSSPERRGREQYF.

This rearrangement joins TRBV19 to TRBJ1-4; TRBD1 is a possible D gene (6 bases). The CDR3 covers 15 residues. Trimming shortened V by 6 bases and J by 8 bases, and 19 bases separated the two germline ends. CDR1 is LNHDA and CDR2 is SQIVND in the germline V gene (reference sequence). In DNA, the CDR3 is TGTGCCAGTAGGGGTGAAGGGACAAGGACGGAAAAACTGTTTTTT. Protein sequence: CASRGEGTRTEKLFF.

V gene TRBV30 combines with J gene TRBJ2-3, with 12 bases matching TRBD2. Trimming cost V 2 bases and J 0 bases; bases outside gene matches: 3. The CDR3 sequence is 16 residues long. Per germline, CDR1 GTSNPN and CDR2 SVGIG (reference sequence). The CDR3 loop reads CAWSPGTSGSTDTQYF. As DNA, the CDR3 is TGTGCCTGGAGTCCAGGGACTAGCGGGAGCACAGATACGCAGTATTTT. The full variable domain, with the rest looked up from reference TRBV30 and TRBJ2-3, is SQTIHQWPATLVQPVGSPLSLECTVEGTSNPNLYWYRQAAGRGLQLLFYSVGIGQISSEVPQNLSASRPQDRQFILSSKKLLLSDSGFYLCAWSPGTSGSTDTQYFGPGTRLTVL.

This chain connects TRBV18 to TRBJ2-7, with 8 bases identical to TRBD1. V was pared by 0 bases and J by 2 bases, with 6 bases of the junction left unmatched. The CDR3 totals 16 residues. Germline CDR1 and CDR2: KGHSH and LQKENI. CDR3 residues: CASSPPTGAGAYEQYF. The CDR3 coding sequence is TGTGCCAGCTCACCACCGACAGGGGCCGGCGCCTACGAGCAGTACTTC.

The CDR3 spells CASSLSVKVRRVYTSTDTQYF. CDR3 sequence (DNA): TGTGCCAGCAGTTTATCGGTAAAGGTAAGAAGAGTATATACTAGCACAGATACGCAGTATTTT. The chain couples TRBV28 to TRBJ2-3; D gene ambiguous. The CDR3 spans 21 residues. The V gene lost 1 base and the J gene lost 0 bases, with 26 bases spanning the gap. CDR1 is MDHEN and CDR2 is SYDVKM in the germline V gene.

J is TRBJ1-1 and V is TRBV2; D call uncertain. The V gene lost 8 bases and the J gene lost 8 bases, with 15 bases spanning the gap. The CDR3 runs 12 residues. Germline V gene sequence: CDR1 SNHLY, CDR2 FYNNEI. The CDR3, as DNA: TGTGCCAGCGGAACCGGCGGGTGGGAAGCTTTCTTT. Protein product: CASGTGGWEAFF.

The gene calls are TRBV6-6 and TRBJ1-2, with 7 bases matching TRBD1. Germline V lookup: CDR1 MNHNY, CDR2 SVGAGI (reference sequence). The J segment lost 7 bases and the V segment lost 5 bases, leaving 4 bases of the junction unmatched. CDR3 length equals 12 residues. The CDR3 coding sequence is TGTGCCAGCAGTCCGACAGGGATTGGCTACACCTTC. Amino acids: CASSPTGIGYTF.